The 16 T cell receptor beta chains given below trace back to one sample, sequenced in a study of T cell repertoires in cytomegalovirus infection. TCRdb reprocessed the reads via MiXCR and lists one record per CDR3 protein. The sample includes around 630,000 distinct CDR3 sequences, roughly 26% seen only once; the top ten take 6.5% to 10%. Specimen: CD8+ T cells from PBMCs. The source of these receptors is a human donor in good health (CMV status not recorded). Some clones in this sample may be carry-over from other donors' samples.

A few counts support this clonotype. J is TRBJ2-7 and V is TRBV7-4; no clear D gene. This CDR3 has 13 amino acids. CDR1 is SGHVT and CDR2 is SQSDAQ in the germline V gene. The germline V and J ends were trimmed by 6 bases and 4 bases, with 13 bases remaining between them. The CDR3 reads CASSDSTRYEQYF. CDR3 sequence (DNA): TGTGCCAGCAGTGACTCTACTCGGTACGAGCAGTACTTC.

This clonotype was counted many times. V gene TRBV6-1 combines with J gene TRBJ1-1; the match to TRBD1 covers 11 bases. This CDR3 comprises 15 residues. Germline CDR1 is MNHNS and CDR2 is SASEGT. V was pared by 5 bases and J by 1 base, with 3 bases of the junction left unmatched. The CDR3, as DNA: TGTGCCAGCAGTAAGGGACAGGGGGGGAACACTGAAGCTTTCTTT. Protein sequence: CASSKGQGGNTEAFF.

This clonotype was seen a handful of times. The chain has TRBV20-1 and TRBJ2-2, with TRBD2 matching 8 bases. With 5 bases clipped from V and 4 bases from J, the junction kept 3 bases outside the gene matches. The CDR3 spans 13 residues. In germline, CDR1 is DFQATT, CDR2 SNEGSKA (reference sequence). The CDR3 DNA reads as TGCAGTGCTTGGACTAGCACCACCGGGGAGCTGTTTTTT. Protein sequence: CSAWTSTTGELFF.

The chain employs TRBV19 and TRBJ1-1; 7 nucleotides match TRBD1. V gave up 10 bases and J gave up 5 bases; unmatched junction bases: 4. This CDR3 has 11 amino acids. Germline values: CDR1 LNHDA, CDR2 SQIVND (reference sequence). As DNA, the CDR3 is TGTGCCATTCACAGGGGTACTGAAGCTTTCTTT. Protein product: CAIHRGTEAFF. The whole variable domain, filled in from reference TRBV19 and TRBJ1-1, reads DGGITQSPKYLFRKEGQNVTLSCEQNLNHDAMYWYRQDPGQGLRLIYYSQIVNDFQKGDIAEGYSVSREKKESFPLTVTSAQKNPTAFYLCAIHRGTEAFFGQGTRLTVV.

The chain carries TRBV6-5 and TRBJ1-2; D is perhaps TRBD1 (5 bases). The germline V and J ends were trimmed by 6 bases and 9 bases, with 14 bases remaining between them. Germline V gene data show CDR1 as MNHEY and CDR2 as SVGAGI. The CDR3 contains 12 residues. DNA of the CDR3: TGTGCCAGCAGCGGGCGGGGGTTTCGCTACACCTTC. Protein: CASSGRGFRYTF.

The V call is TRBV19, the J call TRBJ2-3, with 8 bases lining up with TRBD2. This CDR3 spans 15 amino acids. V was pared by 3 bases and J by 2 bases, with 4 bases of the junction left unmatched. Germline loops: CDR1 LNHDA, CDR2 SQIVND (reference sequence). The CDR3 here is CASSIAGGFTDTQYF. The CDR3 coding sequence is TGTGCCAGTAGTATCGCGGGGGGATTCACAGATACGCAGTATTTT.

There are many counts of this clonotype. The V and J genes are TRBV6-1 and TRBJ1-4, with 7 bases matching TRBD1. This CDR3 spans 15 amino acids. The germline V gene has CDR1 MNHNS and CDR2 SASEGT. V trimming: 5 bases; J trimming: 3 bases; junction bases outside the gene matches: 6. CDR3: CASSSRDSSNEKLFF. CDR3 bases: TGTGCCAGCAGTTCCCGGGACAGTTCTAATGAAAAACTGTTTTTT.

CDR3 nucleotides: TGTGCCAGCAGCTCCGTGGGAGCTAGGGGGGAGACCCAGTACTTC. Encoded protein: CASSSVGARGETQYF. The chain is built from TRBV13 and TRBJ2-5; D might be TRBD1 (6 bases). Germline V gene lookup returns CDR1 PRHDT and CDR2 FYEKMQ (reference sequence). The ends were cut back, 4 bases at V and 5 bases at J, with 17 bases in the middle. CDR3 length: 15 amino acids.

The chain combines TRBV5-1 with TRBJ2-2, with D unclear. The CDR3 has 13 residues. Germline-derived CDR1 and CDR2 are SGHRS and YFSETQ. With 2 bases removed from V and 8 bases from J, the gap between germline ends came to 10 bases. CDR3 sequence: CASSFSPAGELFF. The CDR3 coding sequence is TGCGCCAGCAGCTTTTCCCCCGCGGGGGAGCTGTTTTTT.

The V gene is TRBV5-6, the J gene TRBJ2-2; 11 bases line up with TRBD2. The germline CDR1 and CDR2 sequences are SGHDT and YYEEEE. Trimming at V came to 4 bases and at J to 3 bases, leaving 5 bases not matched to a gene. This CDR3 has 16 residues. CDR3 amino acids: CASSPLAGVHTGELFF. The CDR3 DNA reads TGTGCCAGCAGCCCACTAGCGGGGGTTCACACCGGGGAGCTGTTTTTT.

The DNA of the CDR3 is TGCAGCGCACGGAGGCACTCCGGGGAGACCCAGTACTTC. Translated, it gives CSARRHSGETQYF. The chain employs TRBV29-1 and TRBJ2-5; the D gene is possibly TRBD2 (5 bases). Germline-derived CDR1 and CDR2 are SQVTM and ANQGSEA. The V gene lost 7 bases and the J gene lost 5 bases, with 17 bases spanning the gap. The CDR3 has 13 residues.

This clonotype occurred a few times. The chain combines TRBV6-5 with TRBJ2-1; TRBD2 might be the D (6 bases). CDR1 is MNHEY, CDR2 SVGAGI, per germline. V lost 3 bases and J 7 bases, leaving 16 bases between the germline ends. The length of the CDR3 is 15 residues. CDR3 in amino acids: CASSYNDGGGNEQFF. The DNA for the CDR3 is TGTGCCAGCAGTTATAACGACGGGGGTGGAAATGAGCAGTTCTTC.

The gene calls are TRBV4-2 and TRBJ2-1; 12 bases are shared with TRBD2. Germline CDR1 and CDR2: LGHNA and YNFKEQ. The CDR3 is 18 residues long. The V segment lost 0 bases and the J segment 6 bases; nucleotides outside the gene matches: 9. This CDR3 is CASSQDPPLAGGLNEQFF. The CDR3 DNA is TGTGCCAGCAGCCAAGACCCGCCACTAGCGGGGGGCCTCAATGAGCAGTTCTTC.

Only a few counts were recorded for this clonotype. The chain carries TRBV20-1 and TRBJ2-7; D is undetermined. Deletions cut 7 bases from V and 1 base from J, with 8 bases between. CDR3 length: 11 amino acids. Germline V gene sequence: CDR1 DFQATT, CDR2 SNEGSKA (reference sequence). CDR3 DNA sequence: TGCAGTGTGGTGCAATCCTACGAGCAGTACTTC. Translating it yields CSVVQSYEQYF.

This clonotype showed up just a few times. The gene calls are TRBV19 and TRBJ1-2, with D perhaps TRBD1 (5 bases). CDR3 length: 14 amino acids. Germline V CDR1 and CDR2: LNHDA, SQIVND (reference sequence). Trimming left V 7 bases short and J 4 bases short, with 16 bases between. The CDR3 nucleotides read TGTGCCAGTACGGCAGGGACCTCTGGCTATGGCTACACCTTC. Protein: CASTAGTSGYGYTF.

This clonotype appeared a few times. CDR3 in amino acids: CASSEYPGGFFPCV. CDR3 bases: TGTGCCAGCAGTGAATATCCAGGGGGCTTTTTCCCCTGCGTC. The rearrangement links TRBV25-1 to TRBJ2-7; 8 bases fit TRBD1. The length of the CDR3 is 14 residues. The germline gives CDR1 MGHDK, CDR2 SYGVNS.